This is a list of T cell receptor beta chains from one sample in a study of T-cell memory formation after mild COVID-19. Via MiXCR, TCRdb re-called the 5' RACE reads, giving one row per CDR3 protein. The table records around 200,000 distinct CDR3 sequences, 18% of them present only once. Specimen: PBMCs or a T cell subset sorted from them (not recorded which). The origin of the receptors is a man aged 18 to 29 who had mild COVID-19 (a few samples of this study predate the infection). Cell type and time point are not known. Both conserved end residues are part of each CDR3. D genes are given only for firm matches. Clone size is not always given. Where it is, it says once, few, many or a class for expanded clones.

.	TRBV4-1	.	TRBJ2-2	TGCGCCAGCAGCCCCCCTGGAGCCGGGGAGCTGTTTTTT	CASSPPGAGELFF
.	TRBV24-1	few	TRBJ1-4	TGTGCCACCAGTGATTACAAGGGCGCGGGAGCTGAAAAACTGTTTTTT	CATSDYKGAGAEKLFF
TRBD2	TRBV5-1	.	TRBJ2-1	TGCGCCAGCAGTTTGACTAGCGGGACGGGGGAGCAGTTCTTC	CASSLTSGTGEQFF
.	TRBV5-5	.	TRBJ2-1	TGTGCCAGCAGCTTGTTTAACAGGGCGGACAATGAGCAGTTCTTC	CASSLFNRADNEQFF
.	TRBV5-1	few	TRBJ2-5	TGCGCCAGCTATCCCGGGGACCGAGAATCGGAGACCCAGTACTTC	CASYPGDRESETQYF
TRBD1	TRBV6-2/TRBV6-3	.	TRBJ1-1	TGTGCCAGCAGCCAAGGGACAGTCCTAACGAACACTGAAGCTTTCTTT	CASSQGTVLTNTEAFF
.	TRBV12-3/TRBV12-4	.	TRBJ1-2	TGTGCCAGCAGTTTAGCAAGAGTAAGCTCCTATGGCTACACCTTC	CASSLARVSSYGYTF
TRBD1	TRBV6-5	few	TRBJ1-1	TGTGCCAGTCACAGGGGAAAGAACACTGAAGCTTTCTTT	CASHRGKNTEAFF
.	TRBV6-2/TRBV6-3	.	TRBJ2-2	TGTGCCAGCAGTTACGTGGCCCGCAGAGGGGAGCTGTTTTTT	CASSYVARRGELFF
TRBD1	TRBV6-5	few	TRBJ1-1	TGTGCCAGCGGGGGACAGGCGAACACTGAAGCTTTCTTT	CASGGQANTEAFF
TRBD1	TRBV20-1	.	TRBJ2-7	TGCAGTGCTTACAGGACAGGGGGCGGCGAGCAGTACTTC	CSAYRTGGGEQYF
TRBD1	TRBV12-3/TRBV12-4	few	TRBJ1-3	TGTGCCAGCAGTTACCAACAGGGGGTATTTGGAAACACCATATATTTT	CASSYQQGVFGNTIYF
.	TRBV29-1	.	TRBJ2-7	TGCAGCGGAATCAGGGCCTACGAGCAGTACTTC	CSGIRAYEQYF
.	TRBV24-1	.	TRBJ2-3	TGTGCCACCAGTGTGGCAGGGGGGGATACGCAGTATTTT	CATSVAGGDTQYF
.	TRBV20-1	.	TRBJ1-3	TGCAGTGCTAGAAACAGGGAAGGGAACACCATATATTTT	CSARNREGNTIYF
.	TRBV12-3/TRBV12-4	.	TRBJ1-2	TGTGCCAGCAGTAGTGACGGAACCAGTTATGGCTACACCTTC	CASSSDGTSYGYTF
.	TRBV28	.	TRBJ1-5	TGTGCCAGCCAGACAGACGGTAATCAGCCCCAGCATTTT	CASQTDGNQPQHF
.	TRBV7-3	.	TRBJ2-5	TGTGCCAGCAGCAAGGGGGGCAGGGCCAACCAAGAGACCCAGTACTTC	CASSKGGRANQETQYF
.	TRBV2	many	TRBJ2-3	TGTGCCAGCAGTGACGGCTCTAGAGATACGCAGTATTTT	CASSDGSRDTQYF
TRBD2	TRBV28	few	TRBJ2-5	TGTGCCAGCAGTCTGGGACTAGCGACCGGCGAGACCCAGTACTTC	CASSLGLATGETQYF